These T cell receptor beta chains were read from a single sample in a study of response to subunit inactivated influenza vaccine. MiXCR was run by TCRdb on the RT-PCR reads, yielding one entry per CDR3 protein. The sample has 200,000 to 300,000 distinct CDR3 sequences, over 9% seen once. Source: non-naive T cells sorted from PBMCs, taken less than 15 days before vaccination. The receptors were gathered from a man aged 50 or older who received an inactivated influenza vaccine. Each CDR3 is given with its conserved first and last residue. The order of the fields is clone size, V gene, J gene, D gene, CDR3 protein, CDR3 DNA. A D gene is named only where the DNA matches it firmly. Clone size is given for some rows only: seen once, a few or many times, or a class if the clone is expanded.

>NA|TRBV29-1|TRBJ1-2|TRBD1
CSVEDWDRAHVGYTF
TGCAGCGTTGAAGATTGGGACAGGGCTCATGTTGGCTACACCTTC
>many|TRBV4-3|TRBJ1-1|NA
CASSSNLRRSVMNTEAFF
TGCGCCAGCAGCTCCAATCTCAGAAGGTCCGTAATGAACACTGAAGCTTTCTTT
>few|TRBV7-9|TRBJ2-7|TRBD2
CASSLRASGDHEQYF
TGTGCCAGCAGCTTAAGGGCTAGCGGGGACCACGAGCAGTACTTC
>NA|TRBV11-2|TRBJ1-1|NA
CASSLDLPVLNTEAFF
TGTGCCAGCAGCTTAGATTTGCCGGTATTGAACACTGAAGCTTTCTTT
>few|TRBV6-1|TRBJ1-4|NA
CASSEGTISEKLFF
TGTGCCAGCAGTGAGGGGACGATTTCTGAAAAACTGTTTTTT
>few|TRBV29-1|TRBJ2-7|NA
CSVATGYEQYF
TGCAGCGTTGCAACAGGGTACGAGCAGTACTTC
>many|TRBV29-1|TRBJ1-1|NA
CSAQELNTEAFF
TGCAGCGCCCAGGAGCTGAACACTGAAGCTTTCTTT
>few|TRBV6-1|TRBJ2-7|TRBD2
CASRTGGTYEQYF
TGTGCCAGCAGGACGGGGGGGACCTACGAGCAGTACTTC
>NA|TRBV3-1|TRBJ1-2|TRBD1
CASSQATGDGYTF
TGTGCCAGCAGCCAAGCGACAGGGGATGGCTACACCTTC
>NA|TRBV5-1|TRBJ1-1|NA
CASSLLVSGFGTEAFF
TGCGCCAGCAGCTTATTGGTATCGGGGTTCGGCACTGAAGCTTTCTTT
>NA|TRBV11-3|TRBJ2-1|TRBD2
CASSLTSGELYNEQFF
TGTGCCAGCAGCTTAACTAGCGGAGAACTATACAATGAGCAGTTCTTC
>NA|TRBV20-1|TRBJ2-1|NA
CSATRSANEQFF
TGCAGTGCTACGCGTTCGGCCAATGAGCAGTTCTTC
>NA|TRBV28|TRBJ2-7|NA
CASSLLQGFEQYF
TGTGCCAGCAGTTTATTGCAGGGATTCGAGCAGTACTTC
>NA|TRBV6-1|TRBJ1-1|NA
CASSEHGAVAEAFF
TGTGCCAGCAGTGAACATGGGGCGGTCGCTGAAGCTTTCTTT
>few|TRBV15|TRBJ2-4|NA
CATSRAGVAKNIQYF
TGTGCCACCAGCAGAGCAGGCGTAGCCAAAAACATTCAGTACTTC